These T cell receptor beta chains were read from a single sample in a study of CD4 T cells in relation to SARS-CoV-2 and coronaviruses. Their specific antigens are unknown. TCRdb's copy holds only in-frame clones and misses some; the assay was immunoSEQ multiplex PCR. Of tens of thousands of clones listed, over 65% are singletons. The sequenced sample consisted of CD4+ T cells from PBMCs, cultured in vitro. These TCRs come from a human donor in good health. The CDR3 runs from the conserved cysteine through the conserved F or W. A D gene is named only where the DNA matches it firmly. Only some rows state a clone size, as once, few, many or a class for expanded clones.

abundance | j_gene | v_gene | d_gene | CDR3nt | CDR3aa
- | TRBJ1-1 | TRBV7-8 | - | TGTGCCAGCAGCTTAGCTATCAGGGCTAATGCTTTCTTT | CASSLAIRANAFF
few | TRBJ2-2 | TRBV7-6 | - | TGTGCCAGCACCAGACTAGGGGGGCAGCCGAACACCGGGGAGCTGTTTTTT | CASTRLGGQPNTGELFF
- | TRBJ1-2 | TRBV12-3/TRBV12-4 | - | TGTGCCAGCACCCTGGGGCAGGGAGGTGGCTACACCTTC | CASTLGQGGGYTF
- | TRBJ2-7 | TRBV12-3/TRBV12-4 | - | TGTGCCAGCGGGACCGGCTACGAGCAGTACTTC | CASGTGYEQYF
- | TRBJ1-4 | TRBV3-1/TRBV3-2 | - | TGTGCCAGCAGGGAAGCAGAAAAACTGTTTTTT | CASREAEKLFF
few | TRBJ2-7 | TRBV7-2 | - | TGTGCCAGCAGCCGGGACAACTACGAGCAGTACTTC | CASSRDNYEQYF
- | TRBJ2-3 | TRBV4-2 | - | TGTGCCAGCAGCCAAGATGCCAGCGCAGATACGCAGTATTTT | CASSQDASADTQYF
- | TRBJ2-3 | TRBV18 | TRBD2 | TGTGCCAGCTCATGGACTAGCGGGAGCACAGATACGCAGTATTTT | CASSWTSGSTDTQYF
- | TRBJ2-6 | TRBV6-1 | - | TGTGCCAGCAGTGAAGGAGACAGGCCGTCTGGGGCCAACGTCCTGACTTTC | CASSEGDRPSGANVLTF
- | TRBJ2-2 | TRBV10-2 | TRBD1 | TGCGCCAGCATTCGGACAGGGATGAACACCGGGGAGCTGTTTTTT | CASIRTGMNTGELFF
- | TRBJ2-7 | TRBV9 | TRBD2 | TGTGCCAGCAGCGCGACTAGCGGGACGGGGCACGAGCAGTACTTC | CASSATSGTGHEQYF
- | TRBJ1-1 | TRBV7-3 | - | TGTGCCAGCAGCTTAGTCCGGACTGAAGCTTTCTTT | CASSLVRTEAFF
- | TRBJ1-2 | TRBV27 | - | TGTGCCACCGAAAAGTGTCCAGTACGGGACAAGGATTTAAACTATGGCTACACCTTC | CATEKCPVRDKDLNYGYTF
few | TRBJ2-3 | TRBV2 | - | TGTGCCAGCACTTTGACTAGTACAGATACGCAGTATTTT | CASTLTSTDTQYF
- | TRBJ2-7 | TRBV7-2 | TRBD2 | TGTGCCAGCAGCCCCCGCGGCGGGGGAAGCTCCTACGAGCAGTACTTC | CASSPRGGGSSYEQYF